The sequence of this T cell receptor beta chain was determined in a study of metastatic and nonmetastatic thyroid tumors. Study-wide context: Thyroid patients, malignant and benign, had repertoires compared across blood and tumor or nodule tissue.

This clone was detected many times. Its antigen remains unknown. Study-wide points: Versus benign nodules, malignant thyroid tumors reportedly had significantly higher TCR beta diversity, in blood and tumor.

No patient had received any treatment before thyroid surgery. The CDR3 is made up of 18 amino acids. V gave up 1 base and J gave up 4 bases; unmatched junction bases: 13. CDR1 and CDR2 (germline): GTSNPN, SVGIG (reference sequence). Original processing notes: Clinicopathological groups of papillary thyroid cancer showed CDR3 differences that were used to build a distant-metastasis classifier. TCRdb used MiXCR to call clones anew from the PCR reads. These V and J calls are TCRdb output, not the study's own analysis. Counted here are some 21,000 clones, about a sixth occurring once; the ten biggest clones make up under 25%.

This clonotype originated in a male donor with papillary thyroid cancer or a benign thyroid nodule (not recorded which). Some clones in this sample may be carry-over from other donors' samples. The chain couples TRBV30 to TRBJ2-1; 10 nucleotides agree with TRBD2. Input material: blood. The CDR3 region has the DNA TGTGCCTGGAGTGGTCGGAGCGGGGGGGCTCTAAGTTACAATGAGCAGTTCTTC. Its protein product is CAWSGRSGGALSYNEQFF.